What follows are 16 T cell receptor beta chains derived from one specimen sequenced in a study of cytomegalovirus exposure and HLA in healthy donors. The PCR made use of 60 Vbeta and 13 Jbeta primers. TCRdb's copy holds only in-frame clones and misses some; the assay was immunoSEQ multiplex PCR. Among some 140,000 clones listed, around nine tenths were seen once. Sequencing input: PBMCs. The origin of the receptors is a woman aged 30 to 39 in good health and CMV-seronegative.

This sequence joins TRBV18 and TRBJ1-1, with a possible D match to TRBD1 (5 bases). Germline V gene lookup returns CDR1 KGHSH and CDR2 LQKENI. The CDR3 runs to 15 residues. Trimming took off 3 bases at V and 4 bases at J, with 15 bases between the two ends. In nucleotides, the CDR3 is TGTGCCAGCTCACCTCGAACAGGTAGGAGCACTGAAGCTTTCTTT. Translated: CASSPRTGRSTEAFF.

This chain joins TRBV30 and TRBJ1-4; no firm D call. This CDR3 contains 11 residues. The germline gives CDR1 GTSNPN, CDR2 SVGIG (reference sequence). Deletions cut 3 bases from V and 6 bases from J, with 5 bases between. The DNA for the CDR3 is TGTGCCTGGAGCGACTATGAAAAACTGTTTTTT. This gives the protein CAWSDYEKLFF.

The J gene is TRBJ1-2, the V gene TRBV5-4; a possible D gene is TRBD1 (5 bases). This CDR3 region has 14 residues. The germline V gene has CDR1 SGHNT and CDR2 YYREEE (reference sequence). V was shortened by 1 base and J by 2 bases, with 9 bases between the two germline ends. CDR3 region: CASSLPRVNYGYTF. The CDR3 DNA sequence: TGTGCCAGCAGCTTGCCCAGGGTAAACTATGGCTACACCTTC. Combining the CDR3 with reference TRBV5-4 and TRBJ1-2 gives the whole variable domain ETGVTQSPTHLIKTRGQQVTLRCSSQSGHNTVSWYQQALGQGPQFIFQYYREEENGRGNFPPRFSGLQFPNYSSELNVNALELDDSALYLCASSLPRVNYGYTFGSGTRLTVV.

The chain combines TRBV28 with TRBJ2-6; possible D gene TRBD2, 5 bases. Germline assignment: CDR1 MDHEN and CDR2 SYDVKM. The V gene lost 8 bases and the J gene lost 4 bases, with 12 bases spanning the gap. This CDR3 has 14 residues. CDR3 loop: CASSQRRGANVLTF. In nucleotides, the CDR3 is TGTGCCAGCTCTCAGCGGCGGGGGGCCAACGTCCTGACTTTC. The full variable domain, with the rest looked up from reference TRBV28 and TRBJ2-6, is DVKVTQSSRYLVKRTGEKVFLECVQDMDHENMFWYRQDPGLGLRLIYFSYDVKMKEKGDIPEGYSVSREKKERFSLILESASTNQTSMYLCASSQRRGANVLTFGAGSRLTVL.

This rearrangement joins TRBV19 to TRBJ1-1; 9 nucleotides agree with TRBD1. V shed 4 bases, J shed 5 bases, and the junction held 8 bases outside the gene matches. The CDR3 sequence is 15 residues long. Per the germline V gene, CDR1 is LNHDA and CDR2 is SQIVND (reference sequence). This chain's CDR3 is CASSTHRQGGTEAFF. The CDR3, as DNA: TGTGCCAGTAGTACGCATCGACAGGGGGGGACTGAAGCTTTCTTT.

The CDR3 is CASSLDRWDRGPVDTQYF. The CDR3 nucleotides are TGTGCCAGCAGCTTAGATCGGTGGGACAGGGGGCCGGTAGATACGCAGTATTTT. V and J are TRBV11-2 and TRBJ2-3; TRBD1 agrees at 12 bases. In germline, CDR1 is SGHAT, CDR2 FQNNGV. Trimming cost V 0 bases and J 5 bases; bases outside gene matches: 9. CDR3 length: 18 residues.

The rearrangement joins TRBV7-2 to TRBJ2-7, with TRBD1 identical over 8 bases. Trimming cost V 5 bases and J 5 bases; bases outside gene matches: 11. Germline CDR1 reads SGHTA; CDR2 reads FQGNSA. The CDR3 contains 15 residues. CDR3 amino acids: CASSPHLTGADEQYF. As DNA, the CDR3 is TGTGCCAGCAGCCCCCACCTGACAGGGGCGGACGAGCAGTACTTC.

The V and J genes are TRBV19 and TRBJ2-4, with 14 bases matching TRBD2. The germline V gene encodes CDR1 LNHDA and CDR2 SQIVND (reference sequence). The junction had 11 bases not matched to a gene; V was cut back by 8 bases and J by 8 bases. The CDR3 has 16 residues. The CDR3 protein is CASGRLAGGAKDIQYF. CDR3 coding DNA: TGTGCCAGTGGTAGACTAGCGGGAGGGGCTAAGGACATTCAGTACTTC.

The CDR3 region is CASSLVEATQQFF. In DNA, the CDR3 is TGTGCCAGCAGCTTAGTCGAGGCAACCCAGCAGTTCTTC. This chain joins TRBV7-2 and TRBJ2-1; the D is unclear. CDR3 length equals 13 residues. The V end was cut by 1 base, the J end by 11 bases, with 12 bases between. Germline CDR1 SGHTA, CDR2 FQGNSA.

The chain links TRBV19 to TRBJ1-5; weak D call: TRBD1 (6 bases). This CDR3 region has 15 residues. Trimming pared 5 bases from V and 0 bases from J, leaving 11 bases between. Germline lookup yields CDR1 LNHDA and CDR2 SQIVND (reference sequence). The CDR3 nucleotides read TGTGCCAGTAGTCCTACAGGGCATAGCAATCAGCCCCAGCATTTT. It codes for CASSPTGHSNQPQHF.

The V gene is TRBV5-1, the J gene TRBJ2-7, with D possibly TRBD2 on 5 matching bases. The CDR3 has 15 amino acids. Deletions cut 0 bases from V and 2 bases from J, with 12 bases between. Germline values: CDR1 SGHRS, CDR2 YFSETQ. CDR3 nucleotides: TGCGCCAGCAGCTTGGCTCCGACGGGAACCTACGAGCAGTACTTC. Protein product: CASSLAPTGTYEQYF. Filled out from reference TRBV5-1 and TRBJ2-7, the complete variable domain reads KAGVTQTPRYLIKTRGQQVTLSCSPISGHRSVSWYQQTPGQGLQFLFEYFSETQRNKGNFPGRFSGRQFSNSRSEMNVSTLELGDSALYLCASSLAPTGTYEQYFGPGTRLTVT.

A note on this clone: At one end, the junction sequence differs from germline, possibly due to a read error. This chain uses TRBV7-9 with TRBJ1-4; 7 bases fit TRBD1. This CDR3 region has 12 residues. Germline values: CDR1 SEHNR, CDR2 FQNEAQ (reference sequence). The CDR3 DNA follows: TGTTCCAGCAGCGGGACAGACGAAAAACTGTTTTTT. Amino acids: CSSSGTDEKLFF. Looking up the rest from reference TRBV7-9 and TRBJ1-4 gives the full variable domain: DTGVSQNPRHKITKRGQNVTFRCDPISEHNRLYWYRQTLGQGPEFLTYFQNEAQLEKSRLLSDRFSAERPKGSFSTLEIQRTEQGDSAMYLCSSSGTDEKLFFGSGTQLSVL.

The V and J genes are TRBV5-6 and TRBJ2-7; D is unclear. Germline CDR1 SGHDT, CDR2 YYEEEE. The CDR3 totals 13 residues. Deletions cut 4 bases from V and 8 bases from J, with 16 bases between. The CDR3 bases are TGTGCCAGCAGCCTATTGGCGTTGGGCAAGCAGTACTTC. Translation gives CASSLLALGKQYF.

This chain links TRBV28 with TRBJ1-5; 10 bases match TRBD1. The CDR3 has 19 amino acids. Germline CDR1 MDHEN, CDR2 SYDVKM. The ends lost 5 bases at V and 2 bases at J; junction bases unmatched: 15. The chain's CDR3 is CASSPEDRGVLGGNQPQHF. As DNA, the CDR3 is TGTGCCAGCAGTCCAGAGGACAGGGGGGTTCTCGGTGGCAATCAGCCCCAGCATTTT.

The rearrangement joins TRBV4-2 to TRBJ2-3; TRBD1 aligns across 7 bases. Germline assignment: CDR1 LGHNA and CDR2 YNFKEQ. Germline trimming cut 3 bases from V and 0 bases from J; bases unmatched to any gene: 9. The CDR3 loop spans 17 amino acids. In DNA, the CDR3 is TGTGCCAGCAGCCAGAAGGTTGGGACAGCTAGCACAGATACGCAGTATTTT. It specifies CASSQKVGTASTDTQYF.

This clone was detected a few times. This chain links TRBV11-3 with TRBJ2-3; no reliable D call. V lost 5 bases, J lost 1 base, and 7 bases lay in between. Germline CDR1 is SGHNT and CDR2 is YENEEA. There are 13 residues in the CDR3. The CDR3, as DNA: TGTGCCAGCAGCCTCAGCGGCACAGATACGCAGTATTTT. Translated: CASSLSGTDTQYF.